One sample yielded the 5 T cell receptor beta chains listed below, sequenced in a study of CD8+ T cells in alopecia areata. Described treatment: oral pan-JAK inhibitor, 5-10 mg twice daily. cDNA reverse transcribed from extracted RNA served as the sequencing template. Using immunoSEQ multiplex PCR, the repertoire was profiled, and TCRdb retains in-frame clones only, with some absent. The sample has over 150,000 clones, about 53% seen once; the top ten hold under 14%. Sequencing was performed on CD8+ T cells sorted from blood, taken at week 24, from a patient treated with tofacitinib. The receptors originated from a human donor with alopecia areata.

V and J are TRBV30 and TRBJ1-2, with D unresolved. Germline CDR1 and CDR2: GTSNPN and SVGIG (reference sequence). V was shortened by 2 bases and J by 3 bases, with 13 bases between the two germline ends. CDR3 length equals 14 residues. As DNA, the CDR3 is TGTGCCTGGAGTCTCGAGGGCGCCTACTATGGCTACACCTTC. Encoded protein: CAWSLEGAYYGYTF. Variable domain in full (rest from reference TRBV30 and TRBJ1-2): SQTIHQWPATLVQPVGSPLSLECTVEGTSNPNLYWYRQAAGRGLQLLFYSVGIGQISSEVPQNLSASRPQDRQFILSSKKLLLSDSGFYLCAWSLEGAYYGYTFGSGTRLTVV.

The chain combines TRBV4-3 with TRBJ2-7, with a possible D match to TRBD2 (6 bases). The length of the CDR3 is 14 residues. Looked up from germline, CDR1 is LGHNA and CDR2 is YSLEER. Trimming removed 0 bases at V and 1 base at J, with 7 bases between. DNA of the CDR3: TGCGCCAGCAGCCAAGACGGGGGATCCTACGAGCAGTACTTC. Translating gives CASSQDGGSYEQYF.

This chain connects TRBV4-3 to TRBJ1-1; no clear D. The CDR3 has 13 amino acids. Germline V gene data show CDR1 as LGHNA and CDR2 as YSLEER. The V end lost 3 bases, the J end lost 3 bases, and 8 bases lay between the germline ends. The CDR3 is CASSHGGDTEAFF. The CDR3 DNA reads as TGCGCCAGCAGCCACGGCGGGGACACTGAAGCTTTCTTT.

Of note for this clone: Distinct nucleotide sequences in the sample also encode this CDR3. This rearrangement joins TRBV5-1 to TRBJ2-1; D uncertain. The ends were cut back, 1 base at V and 6 bases at J, with 5 bases in the middle. This CDR3 spans 12 amino acids. The germline V gene has CDR1 SGHRS and CDR2 YFSETQ. CDR3 coding DNA: TGCGCCAGCAGCTTGTACAGCAATGAGCAGTTCTTC. Amino acid sequence: CASSLYSNEQFF.

The genes are TRBV4-1 and TRBJ2-3; D call uncertain. The CDR3 covers 15 residues. The germline V gene has CDR1 MGHRA and CDR2 YSYEKL. The V and J ends lost 0 bases and 0 bases respectively, with 7 bases between them. CDR3 nucleotides: TGCGCCAGCAGCCAAGAGAGCGTGAGCACAGATACGCAGTATTTT. It translates to CASSQESVSTDTQYF.